This entry lists 16 T cell receptor beta chains sequenced from one sample in a study of T cell responses to AZD1222 COVID-19 vaccine. Some clones are missing from TCRdb's copy, which holds only in-frame ones; the method was immunoSEQ multiplex PCR. The sample has some 110,000 clones; around nine tenths are singletons. The sequencing used peripheral blood, collected 28 days after the second AZD1222 dose. The receptor set was obtained from an adult who received the AZD1222 COVID-19 vaccine.

The chain joins TRBV5-6 to TRBJ2-7, with D unresolved. CDR1 and CDR2 (germline): SGHDT, YYEEEE. CDR3 length equals 13 residues. Trimming left V 0 bases short and J 6 bases short, with 10 bases between. The CDR3 spells CASSLGSDGEQYF. For the CDR3, the DNA is TGTGCCAGCAGCTTGGGGAGCGACGGCGAGCAGTACTTC.

This clone has a single count. The V and J genes are TRBV15 and TRBJ1-2; D uncertain. Germline V gene lookup returns CDR1 LNHNV and CDR2 YYDKDF (reference sequence). V was pared by 4 bases and J by 3 bases, with 9 bases between. The CDR3 sequence is 13 residues long. The CDR3 bases are TGTGCCACCAGCAAGGGTTCGGACTATGGCTACACCTTC. Encoded protein: CATSKGSDYGYTF.

The chain employs TRBV9 and TRBJ2-3; the match to TRBD1 covers 8 bases. This CDR3 is 15 amino acids long. In germline, CDR1 is SGDLS, CDR2 YYNGEE. The trim removed 4 bases at V and 0 bases at J, leaving 4 bases unmatched. The CDR3, as DNA: TGTGCCAGCAGCCCAAGACAGGGGAGCACAGATACGCAGTATTTT. Translated, it gives CASSPRQGSTDTQYF.

The V call is TRBV18, the J call TRBJ2-2; D might be TRBD1 (6 bases). V was pared by 4 bases and J by 7 bases, with 13 bases between. This CDR3 contains 14 residues. The germline gives CDR1 KGHSH, CDR2 LQKENI. The CDR3: CASSRTGTYGELFF. CDR3 DNA: TGTGCCAGCTCACGAACAGGGACCTACGGGGAGCTGTTTTTT.

This sequence joins TRBV5-1 and TRBJ1-2; D perhaps matches TRBD1 (6 bases). Trimming pared 3 bases from V and 8 bases from J, leaving 11 bases between. The CDR3 runs 12 residues. CDR1 and CDR2 from the germline V gene are SGHRS and YFSETQ. As DNA, the CDR3 is TGCGCCAGCAGCTACGGGGGCGGGGGCTACACCTTC. This encodes CASSYGGGGYTF.

The chain carries TRBV18 and TRBJ1-6, with D unclear. Germline CDR1 is KGHSH and CDR2 is LQKENI. V lost 3 bases, J lost 7 bases, and 13 bases lay in between. The CDR3 is 15 amino acids. DNA for the CDR3: TGTGCCAGCTCACCGGTCGGTTTGGGGAATTCACCCCTCCACTTT. It translates to CASSPVGLGNSPLHF. The full variable domain, in which reference TRBV18 and TRBJ1-6 provide the parts outside the CDR3, is NAGVMQNPRHLVRRRGQEARLRCSPMKGHSHVYWYRQLPEEGLKFMVYLQKENIIDESGMPKERFSAEFPKEGPSILRIQQVVRGDSAAYFCASSPVGLGNSPLHFGNGTRLTVT.

The chain links TRBV27 to TRBJ2-2; 7 bases line up with TRBD2. V was pared by 5 bases and J by 5 bases, with 11 bases of the junction left unmatched. Germline V lookup: CDR1 MNHEY, CDR2 SMNVEV (reference sequence). This CDR3 is built from 16 residues. The CDR3 protein is CASSPPSVAGTGELFF. The CDR3 bases are TGTGCCAGCAGTCCACCATCGGTAGCGGGTACCGGGGAGCTGTTTTTT.

The chain recombines TRBV5-1 with TRBJ2-6; 10 bases match TRBD1. CDR1 SGHRS and CDR2 YFSETQ come from the germline V gene. The ends lost 6 bases at V and 4 bases at J; junction bases unmatched: 7. This CDR3 region has 16 residues. The CDR3 nucleotides are TGCGCCAGCACTCGACAGGGGGCATTAGGGGCCAACGTCCTGACTTTC. Its translation is CASTRQGALGANVLTF.

This chain uses TRBV5-4 with TRBJ1-3; 8 positions match TRBD1. Germline CDR1 is SGHNT and CDR2 is YYREEE (reference sequence). V was pared by 1 base and J by 11 bases, with 11 bases of the junction left unmatched. This CDR3 region has 15 residues. The CDR3 DNA is TGTGCCAGCAGCTTGAACAGGGGGGCGAATGGGGCCATATATTTT. This sequence encodes CASSLNRGANGAIYF.

J is TRBJ2-7 and V is TRBV5-1, with a tentative D call TRBD1 (6 bases). Germline V gene lookup returns CDR1 SGHRS and CDR2 YFSETQ. V was clipped by 0 bases and J by 3 bases, with 13 bases between them. This CDR3 contains 15 residues. CDR3 amino acids: CASSLAWGPDYEQYF. CDR3 in DNA: TGCGCCAGCAGCTTGGCTTGGGGGCCGGACTACGAGCAGTACTTC. Combining the CDR3 with reference TRBV5-1 and TRBJ2-7 gives the whole variable domain KAGVTQTPRYLIKTRGQQVTLSCSPISGHRSVSWYQQTPGQGLQFLFEYFSETQRNKGNFPGRFSGRQFSNSRSEMNVSTLELGDSALYLCASSLAWGPDYEQYFGPGTRLTVT.

V gene TRBV9 combines with J gene TRBJ1-5, with D uncertain. Trimming pared 3 bases from V and 5 bases from J, leaving 9 bases between. The CDR3 sequence is 13 residues long. CDR1 and CDR2 from the germline V gene are SGDLS and YYNGEE. Here the CDR3 reads CASSGGFYQPQHF. CDR3 sequence (DNA): TGTGCCAGCAGCGGAGGGTTCTATCAGCCCCAGCATTTT.

V usage is TRBV28 and J usage is TRBJ2-5, with a weak D call TRBD2 (5 bases). V was cut by 5 bases and J by 5 bases, with 15 bases left in between. The germline CDR1 and CDR2 sequences are MDHEN and SYDVKM. CDR3 length: 14 amino acids. The CDR3, as DNA: TGTGCCAGCAGTGACGACGGGGAAAGGGAGACCCAGTACTTC. Protein sequence: CASSDDGERETQYF.

The chain carries TRBV24-1 and TRBJ2-2; D ambiguous. Germline V gene sequence: CDR1 KGHDR, CDR2 SFDVKD. The CDR3 loop spans 14 amino acids. Trimming took off 4 bases at V and 0 bases at J, with 5 bases between the two ends. The CDR3 DNA follows: TGTGCCACCAGTGACCAAGCGAACACCGGGGAGCTGTTTTTT. The encoded protein is CATSDQANTGELFF.

This chain joins TRBV4-1 and TRBJ2-7, with a tentative D call TRBD1 (5 bases). CDR1 and CDR2 from the germline V gene are MGHRA and YSYEKL. V shed 6 bases and J shed 1 base, with 16 bases lying between them. The CDR3 covers 15 residues. CDR3 protein: CASRHVGAISYEQYF. DNA for the CDR3: TGCGCCAGCAGACATGTAGGGGCGATTTCCTACGAGCAGTACTTC.

V and J are TRBV4-1 and TRBJ1-2, with 9 nucleotides matching TRBD1. With V trimmed by 2 bases and J by 7 bases, 8 bases remained unmatched. Germline CDR1 and CDR2: MGHRA and YSYEKL. This CDR3 spans 15 amino acids. CDR3 nucleotides: TGCGCCAGCAGCCAAAGACCCGGGACAGGGAGTGGCTACACCTTC. Translation gives CASSQRPGTGSGYTF.

V is TRBV10-3 and J is TRBJ1-1; possible D gene TRBD1, 5 bases. The V end was cut by 0 bases, the J end by 6 bases, with 8 bases between. Germline loops: CDR1 ENHRY, CDR2 SYGVKD. This CDR3 region has 13 residues. The CDR3 nucleotides read TGTGCCATCAGTGAGTCGGGGGATCCTGAAGCTTTCTTT. Amino acids: CAISESGDPEAFF.